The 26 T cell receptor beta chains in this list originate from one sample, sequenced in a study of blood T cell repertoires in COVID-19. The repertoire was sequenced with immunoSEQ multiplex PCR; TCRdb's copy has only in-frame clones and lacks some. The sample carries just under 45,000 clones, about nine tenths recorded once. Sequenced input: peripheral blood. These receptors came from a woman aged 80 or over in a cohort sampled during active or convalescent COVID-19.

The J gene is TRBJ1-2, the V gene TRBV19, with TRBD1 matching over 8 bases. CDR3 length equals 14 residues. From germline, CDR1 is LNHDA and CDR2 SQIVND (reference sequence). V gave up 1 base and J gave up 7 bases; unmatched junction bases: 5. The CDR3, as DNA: TGTGCCAGTAGTATAGTGCAGGGGGCGATTGGCTACACCTTC. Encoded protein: CASSIVQGAIGYTF.

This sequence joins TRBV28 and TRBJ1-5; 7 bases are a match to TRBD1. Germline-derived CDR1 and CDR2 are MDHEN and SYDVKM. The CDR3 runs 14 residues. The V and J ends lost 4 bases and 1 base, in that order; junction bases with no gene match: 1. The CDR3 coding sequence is TGTGCCAGCAGTTCAGGGGGGAGCAATCAGCCCCAGCATTTT. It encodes CASSSGGSNQPQHF.

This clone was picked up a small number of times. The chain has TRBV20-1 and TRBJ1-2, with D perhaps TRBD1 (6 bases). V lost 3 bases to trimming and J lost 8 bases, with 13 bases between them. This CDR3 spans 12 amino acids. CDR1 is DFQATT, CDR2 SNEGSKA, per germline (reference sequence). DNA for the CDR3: TGCAGTGCTAGTTTGGGGGCGCGCGGCTACACCTTC. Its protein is CSASLGARGYTF.

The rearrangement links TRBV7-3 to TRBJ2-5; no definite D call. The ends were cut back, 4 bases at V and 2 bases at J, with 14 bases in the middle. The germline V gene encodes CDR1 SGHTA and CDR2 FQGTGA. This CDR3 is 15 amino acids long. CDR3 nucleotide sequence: TGTGCCAGCAGCTCCATCGCCGGCGGACAAGAGACCCAGTACTTC. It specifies CASSSIAGGQETQYF.

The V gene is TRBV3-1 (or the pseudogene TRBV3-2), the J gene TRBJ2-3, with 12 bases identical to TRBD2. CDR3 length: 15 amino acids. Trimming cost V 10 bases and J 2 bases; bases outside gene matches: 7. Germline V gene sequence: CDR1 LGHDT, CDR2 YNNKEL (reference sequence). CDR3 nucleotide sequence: TGTGCCACGACGACTAGCGGGGGCCTCACAGATACGCAGTATTTT. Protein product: CATTTSGGLTDTQYF.

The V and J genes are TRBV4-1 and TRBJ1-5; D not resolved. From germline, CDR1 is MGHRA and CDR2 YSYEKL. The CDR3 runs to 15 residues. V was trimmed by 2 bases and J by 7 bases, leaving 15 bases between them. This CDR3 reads CASSQIEGQKQPQHF. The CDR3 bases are TGCGCCAGCAGCCAAATAGAGGGTCAGAAGCAGCCCCAGCATTTT.

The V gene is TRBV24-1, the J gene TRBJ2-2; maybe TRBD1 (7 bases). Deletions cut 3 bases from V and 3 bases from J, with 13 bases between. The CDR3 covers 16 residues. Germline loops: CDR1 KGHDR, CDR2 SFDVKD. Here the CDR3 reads CATSDPGGWDTGELFF. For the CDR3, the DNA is TGTGCCACCAGTGATCCAGGGGGGTGGGACACCGGGGAGCTGTTTTTT.

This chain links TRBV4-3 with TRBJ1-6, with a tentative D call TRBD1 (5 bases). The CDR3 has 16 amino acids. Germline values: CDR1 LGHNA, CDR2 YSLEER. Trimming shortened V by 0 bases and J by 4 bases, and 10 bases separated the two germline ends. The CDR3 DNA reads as TGCGCCAGCAGCCAAGATCTGCAGGGATATAATTCACCCCTCCACTTT. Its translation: CASSQDLQGYNSPLHF.

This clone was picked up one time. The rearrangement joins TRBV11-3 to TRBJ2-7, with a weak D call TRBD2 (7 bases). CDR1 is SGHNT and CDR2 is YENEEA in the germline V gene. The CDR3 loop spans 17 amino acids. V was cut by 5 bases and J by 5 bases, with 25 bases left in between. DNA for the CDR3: TGTGCCAGCAGCGTAGGGGGGACTACTCTGGCTACCCACGAGCAGTACTTC. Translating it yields CASSVGGTTLATHEQYF.

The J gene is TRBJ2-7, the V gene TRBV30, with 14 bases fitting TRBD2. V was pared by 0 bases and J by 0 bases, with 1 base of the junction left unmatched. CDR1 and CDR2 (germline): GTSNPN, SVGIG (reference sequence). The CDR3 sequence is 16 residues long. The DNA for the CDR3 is TGTGCCTGGAGTGTCGGGACTAGCGGGAGCTCCTACGAGCAGTACTTC. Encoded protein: CAWSVGTSGSSYEQYF.

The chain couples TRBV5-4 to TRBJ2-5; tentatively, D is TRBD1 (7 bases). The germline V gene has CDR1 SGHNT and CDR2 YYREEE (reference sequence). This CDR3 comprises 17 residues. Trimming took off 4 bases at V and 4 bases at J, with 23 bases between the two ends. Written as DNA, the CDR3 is TGTGCCAGCAGCCTCACGGGCAGGGGGGAGTTGAGAGAGACCCAGTACTTC. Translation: CASSLTGRGELRETQYF. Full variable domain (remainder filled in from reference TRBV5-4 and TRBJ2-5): ETGVTQSPTHLIKTRGQQVTLRCSSQSGHNTVSWYQQALGQGPQFIFQYYREEENGRGNFPPRFSGLQFPNYSSELNVNALELDDSALYLCASSLTGRGELRETQYFGPGTRLLVL.

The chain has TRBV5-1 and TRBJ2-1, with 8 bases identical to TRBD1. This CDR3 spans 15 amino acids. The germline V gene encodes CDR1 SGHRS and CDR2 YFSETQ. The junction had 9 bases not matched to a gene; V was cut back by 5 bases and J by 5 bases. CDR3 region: CASSERQGNNNEQFF. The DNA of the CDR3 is TGCGCCAGCAGTGAGAGACAGGGGAATAACAATGAGCAGTTCTTC.

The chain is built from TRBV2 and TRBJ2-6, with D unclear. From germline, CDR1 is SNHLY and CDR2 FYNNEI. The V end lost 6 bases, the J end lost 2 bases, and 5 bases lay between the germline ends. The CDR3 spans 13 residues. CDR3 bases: TGTGCCAGCAGCCCTCCTGGGGCCAACGTCCTGACTTTC. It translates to CASSPPGANVLTF.

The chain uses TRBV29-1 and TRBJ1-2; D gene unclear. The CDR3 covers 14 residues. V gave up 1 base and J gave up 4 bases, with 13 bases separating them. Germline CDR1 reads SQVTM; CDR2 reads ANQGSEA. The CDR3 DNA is TGCAGCGTTGAAGCGGCGGGGAATCCCTATGGCTACACCTTC. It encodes CSVEAAGNPYGYTF.

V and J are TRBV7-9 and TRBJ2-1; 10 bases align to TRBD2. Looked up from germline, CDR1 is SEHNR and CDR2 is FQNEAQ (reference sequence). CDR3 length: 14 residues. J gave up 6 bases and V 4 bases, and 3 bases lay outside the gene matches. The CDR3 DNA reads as TGTGCCAGCAGCTCTAGCGGGAGCGGCAATGAGCAGTTCTTC. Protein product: CASSSSGSGNEQFF. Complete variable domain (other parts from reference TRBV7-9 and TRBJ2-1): DTGVSQNPRHKITKRGQNVTFRCDPISEHNRLYWYRQTLGQGPEFLTYFQNEAQLEKSRLLSDRFSAERPKGSFSTLEIQRTEQGDSAMYLCASSSSGSGNEQFFGPGTRLTVL.

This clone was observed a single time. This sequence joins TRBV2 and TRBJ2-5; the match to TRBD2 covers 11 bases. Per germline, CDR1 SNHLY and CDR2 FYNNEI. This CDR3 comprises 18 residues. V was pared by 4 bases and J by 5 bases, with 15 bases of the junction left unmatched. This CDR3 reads CASSGLAGGPITGETQYF. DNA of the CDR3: TGTGCCAGCAGTGGATTAGCGGGAGGGCCGATTACTGGGGAGACCCAGTACTTC.

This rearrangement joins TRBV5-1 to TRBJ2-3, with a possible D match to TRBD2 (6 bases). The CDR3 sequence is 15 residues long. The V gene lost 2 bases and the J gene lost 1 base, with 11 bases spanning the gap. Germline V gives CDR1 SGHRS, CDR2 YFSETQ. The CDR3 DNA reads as TGCGCCAGCAGCTTTCGTACGGGGGGCACAGATACGCAGTATTTT. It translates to CASSFRTGGTDTQYF.

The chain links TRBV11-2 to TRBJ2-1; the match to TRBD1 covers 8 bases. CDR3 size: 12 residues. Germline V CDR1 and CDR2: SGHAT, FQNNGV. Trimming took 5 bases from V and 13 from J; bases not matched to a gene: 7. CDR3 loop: CASSILGQAQFF. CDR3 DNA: TGTGCCAGCAGCATTTTGGGACAGGCTCAGTTCTTC.

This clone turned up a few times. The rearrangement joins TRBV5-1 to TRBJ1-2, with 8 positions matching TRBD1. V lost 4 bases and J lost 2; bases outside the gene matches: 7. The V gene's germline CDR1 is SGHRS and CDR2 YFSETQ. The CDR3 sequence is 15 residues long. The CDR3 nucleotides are TGCGCCAGCAGCGGGGGACAGGCCACAAACTATGGCTACACCTTC. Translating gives CASSGGQATNYGYTF.

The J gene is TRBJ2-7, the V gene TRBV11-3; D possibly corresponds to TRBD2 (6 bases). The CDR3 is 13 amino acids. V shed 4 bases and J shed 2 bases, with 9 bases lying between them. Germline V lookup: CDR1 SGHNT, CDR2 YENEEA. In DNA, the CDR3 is TGTGCCAGCAGCTCTCGGGGGACCTACGAGCAGTACTTC. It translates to CASSSRGTYEQYF. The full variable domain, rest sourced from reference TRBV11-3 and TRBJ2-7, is EAGVVQSPRYKIIEKKQPVAFWCNPISGHNTLYWYLQNLGQGPELLIRYENEEAVDDSQLPKDRFSAERLKGVDSTLKIQPAELGDSAVYLCASSSRGTYEQYFGPGTRLTVT.

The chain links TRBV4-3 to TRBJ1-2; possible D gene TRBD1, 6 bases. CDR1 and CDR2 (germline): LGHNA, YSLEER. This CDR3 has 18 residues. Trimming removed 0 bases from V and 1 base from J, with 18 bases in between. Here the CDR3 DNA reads TGCGCCAGCAGCCAAGACTGGACAGTACATTTATTTAACTATGGCTACACCTTC. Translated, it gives CASSQDWTVHLFNYGYTF.

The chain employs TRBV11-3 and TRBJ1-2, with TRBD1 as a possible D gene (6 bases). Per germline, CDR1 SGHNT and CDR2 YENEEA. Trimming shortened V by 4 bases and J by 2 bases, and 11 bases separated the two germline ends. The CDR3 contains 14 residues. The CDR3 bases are TGTGCCAGCAGCTCCCTCCAGGGGAACTATGGCTACACCTTC. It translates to CASSSLQGNYGYTF.

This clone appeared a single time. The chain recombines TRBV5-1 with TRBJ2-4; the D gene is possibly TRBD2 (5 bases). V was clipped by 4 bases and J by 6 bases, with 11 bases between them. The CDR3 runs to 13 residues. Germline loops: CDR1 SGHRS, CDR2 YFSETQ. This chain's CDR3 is CASSLRGGNIQYF. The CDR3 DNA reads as TGCGCCAGCAGCCTTCGAGGAGGAAACATTCAGTACTTC.

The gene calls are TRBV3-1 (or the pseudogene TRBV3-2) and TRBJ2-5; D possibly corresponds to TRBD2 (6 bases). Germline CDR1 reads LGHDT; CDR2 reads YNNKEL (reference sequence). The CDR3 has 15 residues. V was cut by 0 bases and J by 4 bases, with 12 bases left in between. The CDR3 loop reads CASSQEVFSGETQYF. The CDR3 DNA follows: TGTGCCAGCAGCCAAGAAGTGTTTAGCGGAGAGACCCAGTACTTC.

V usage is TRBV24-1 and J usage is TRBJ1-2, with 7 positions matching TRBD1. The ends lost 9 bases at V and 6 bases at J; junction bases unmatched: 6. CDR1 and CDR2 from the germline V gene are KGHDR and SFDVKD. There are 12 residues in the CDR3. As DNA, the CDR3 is TGTGCCACCCCAGGGGGGTTGGATGGCTACACCTTC. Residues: CATPGGLDGYTF.

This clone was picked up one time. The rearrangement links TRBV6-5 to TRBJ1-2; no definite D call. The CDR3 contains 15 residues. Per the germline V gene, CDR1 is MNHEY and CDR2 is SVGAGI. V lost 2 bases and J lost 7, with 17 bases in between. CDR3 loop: CASSYKIRELVGYTF. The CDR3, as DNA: TGTGCCAGCAGTTACAAGATCCGTGAGTTGGTTGGCTACACCTTC.